Listed below are T cell receptor beta chains from one sample, sequenced in a study of shared clonotypes between healthy human individuals. Method: immunoSEQ multiplex PCR; TCRdb's copy keeps in-frame clones and lacks some. There are millions of clones in the sample; over 85% occur only once, and under 0.15% lies in the top ten. Source material: naive CD4+ T cells sorted from blood. Source of these receptors: a man between 18 and 29 years old in good health. The CDR3 runs from the conserved cysteine through the conserved F or W. A D gene is named only where the DNA matches it firmly. Rows give clone size only sometimes, using once, few, many, or a class for an expanded clone.

>TRBD1|-|TRBV11-2|TRBJ1-2
CASSPGQGQVNYGYTF
TGTGCCAGCAGCCCTGGACAGGGACAAGTGAACTATGGCTACACCTTC
>-|few|TRBV28|TRBJ1-2
CASSRYEWGYTF
TGTGCCAGCAGCCGCTACGAATGGGGCTACACCTTC
>TRBD1|-|TRBV5-1|TRBJ2-5
CASSPSTGRETQYF
TGCGCCAGCAGCCCTTCGACAGGGAGAGAGACCCAGTACTTC
>-|-|TRBV28|TRBJ1-2
CASSSIGYTF
TGTGCCAGCAGTTCGATAGGCTACACCTTC
>TRBD2|-|TRBV7-9|TRBJ2-3
CASSLDGGASDTQYF
TGTGCCAGCAGCTTAGACGGGGGGGCCTCAGATACGCAGTATTTT
>-|-|TRBV6-6|TRBJ2-3
CASSYSLLAGDTQYF
TGTGCCAGCAGTTACTCTTTACTAGCTGGAGATACGCAGTATTTT
>-|-|TRBV4-3|TRBJ2-5
CASSQGLASLETQYF
TGCGCCAGCAGCCAAGGGCTAGCCTCTCTAGAGACCCAGTACTTC
>-|-|TRBV18|TRBJ1-1
CASSPLSGSSTEAFF
TGTGCCAGCTCACCACTCTCAGGTAGTAGCACTGAAGCTTTCTTT
>-|few|TRBV2|TRBJ1-2
CASNPLYGYTF
TGTGCCAGCAATCCGCTCTATGGCTACACCTTC
>TRBD2|-|TRBV25-1|TRBJ2-1
CASVSGKSSYNEQFF
TGTGCCAGCGTTAGCGGGAAGAGCTCCTACAATGAGCAGTTCTTC
>TRBD1|-|TRBV4-1|TRBJ1-3
CASSQGGQGTGNTIYF
TGCGCCAGCAGCCAAGGGGGACAGGGAACTGGAAACACCATATATTTT
>-|-|TRBV6-1|TRBJ1-1
CASTGNGRAEAFF
TGTGCCAGCACTGGGAATGGGAGGGCTGAAGCTTTCTTT
>TRBD1|-|TRBV16|TRBJ1-2
CASSLPTGPVYGYTF
TGTGCCAGCAGCCTCCCGACAGGGCCTGTCTATGGCTACACCTTC
>-|-|TRBV6-1|TRBJ1-2
CASSPQGWVNYGYTF
TGTGCCAGCAGTCCCCAGGGTTGGGTTAACTATGGCTACACCTTC
>TRBD2|-|TRBV12-5|TRBJ2-1
CASGLVYMGTSGRSEQFF
TGTGCTAGTGGTTTGGTATACATGGGGACTAGCGGGAGGAGTGAGCAGTTCTTC
>-|-|TRBV5-1|TRBJ2-7
CASSLDGGPYEQYF
TGCGCCAGCAGCTTGGACGGTGGCCCCTACGAGCAGTACTTC
>-|-|TRBV7-6|TRBJ1-2
CASSFGENYGYTF
TGTGCCAGCAGCTTCGGAGAAAACTATGGCTACACCTTC